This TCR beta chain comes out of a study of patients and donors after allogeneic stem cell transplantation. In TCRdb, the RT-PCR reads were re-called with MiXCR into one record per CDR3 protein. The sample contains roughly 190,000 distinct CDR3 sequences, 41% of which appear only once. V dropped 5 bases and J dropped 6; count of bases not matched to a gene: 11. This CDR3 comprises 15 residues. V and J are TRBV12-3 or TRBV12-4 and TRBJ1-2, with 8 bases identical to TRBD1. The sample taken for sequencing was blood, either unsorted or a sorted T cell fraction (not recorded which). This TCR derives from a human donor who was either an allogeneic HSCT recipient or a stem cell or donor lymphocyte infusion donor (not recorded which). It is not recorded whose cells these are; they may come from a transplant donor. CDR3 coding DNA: TGTGCCAGCAGTACCCGACAGGGGCCGGGGGATGGCTACACCTTC. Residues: CASSTRQGPGDGYTF.